This record concerns one T cell receptor (beta chain) sequence. The target antigen is unknown. This CDR3 contains 14 residues. Looked up from germline, CDR1 is MNHEY and CDR2 is SVGAGI. V was trimmed by 6 bases and J by 10 bases, leaving 19 bases between them. Sequenced by immunoSEQ multiplex PCR; TCRdb stores in-frame clones only, minus some. This table has more than 300,000 clones, approximately 86% appearing once. The data derive from a study of Ad26.COV2.S vaccination and SARS-CoV-2 variants. As for the study in general: Donor allocation was to the COV1001 Ad26.COV2.S trial arm.

Findings and limits, study-wide: Substantial breadth in spike-specific CD8+ and CD4+ T cell responses was reportedly seen after vaccination.

Treatment noted: 15 to 20 received Ad26.COV2.S at low or high dose, single or two shots; about 5 received placebo; per-sample allocation not given. The study sampled participants on day 63 after the first vaccine or placebo injection. The rearrangement joins TRBV6-5 to TRBJ2-1, with D perhaps assigned TRBD1 or TRBD2 (5 bases each). This clonotype originated in a person between 18 and 59 years old who received the Ad26.COV2.S COVID-19 vaccine or a placebo. The material sequenced was peripheral blood, taken in a trial of Ad26.COV2.S vaccine versus placebo. The CDR3 DNA reads as TGTGCCAGCAGACCCGGGACCTACCACTCGGAGCAGTTCTTC. Protein: CASRPGTYHSEQFF.